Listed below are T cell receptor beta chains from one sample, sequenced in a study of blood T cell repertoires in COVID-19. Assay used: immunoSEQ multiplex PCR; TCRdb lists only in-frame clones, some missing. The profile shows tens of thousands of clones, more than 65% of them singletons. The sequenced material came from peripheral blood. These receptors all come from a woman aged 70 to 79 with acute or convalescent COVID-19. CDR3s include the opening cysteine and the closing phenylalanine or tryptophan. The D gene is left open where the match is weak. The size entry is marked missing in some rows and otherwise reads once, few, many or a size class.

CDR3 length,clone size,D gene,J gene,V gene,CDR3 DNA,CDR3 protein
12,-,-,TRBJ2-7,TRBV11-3,TGTGCCAGCAGCCAGGGGCCGTACGAGCAGTACTTC,CASSQGPYEQYF
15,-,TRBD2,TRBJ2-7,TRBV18,TGTGCCAGCTCACCCGGGACTAGCGGGAGACACGAGCAGTACTTC,CASSPGTSGRHEQYF
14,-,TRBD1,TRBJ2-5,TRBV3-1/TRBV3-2,TGTGCCAGCAGCCAAGACGGACAGGGGGAGACCCAGTACTTC,CASSQDGQGETQYF
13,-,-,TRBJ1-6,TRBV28,TGTGCCAGTGACAGCTCCTATAATTCACCCCTCCACTTT,CASDSSYNSPLHF
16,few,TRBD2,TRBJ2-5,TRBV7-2,TGTGCCAGCAGCTTAGAGCGGGGGGCCGTTTCGGAGACCCAGTACTTC,CASSLERGAVSETQYF
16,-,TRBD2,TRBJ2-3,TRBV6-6,TGTGCCAGCAGTCATGGGTTAGCGGGGGGGGCAGATACGCAGTATTTT,CASSHGLAGGADTQYF
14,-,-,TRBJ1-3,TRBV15,TGTGCCACCAGCAGAGCCAGCTCTGGAAACACCATATATTTT,CATSRASSGNTIYF
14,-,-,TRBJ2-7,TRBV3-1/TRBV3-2,TGTGCCAGCAGCCAGGACCCGGGAGTGGGCGAGCAGTACTTC,CASSQDPGVGEQYF
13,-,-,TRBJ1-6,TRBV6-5,TGTGCCAGCAGTAGCCCTTATAATTCACCCCTCCACTTT,CASSSPYNSPLHF
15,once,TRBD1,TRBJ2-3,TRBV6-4,TGTGCCAGCAGTGACGGGACAGGGGGCACAGATACGCAGTATTTT,CASSDGTGGTDTQYF
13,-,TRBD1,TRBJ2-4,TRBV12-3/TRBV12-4,TGTGCCAGCAGCCCTGGACAGGGGGGGGTTCAGTACTTC,CASSPGQGGVQYF
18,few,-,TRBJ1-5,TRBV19,TGTGCCAGTAGTATGGGCCATACCCGTGTATATAGCAATCAGCCCCAGCATTTT,CASSMGHTRVYSNQPQHF
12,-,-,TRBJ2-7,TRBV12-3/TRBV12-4,TGTGCCAGCAGTACGGGACTCTACGAGCAGTACTTC,CASSTGLYEQYF
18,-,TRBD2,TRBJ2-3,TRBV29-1,TGCAGCGTCCGCAACCTCCGGGGACTAGCGGGAAGAACAGATACGCAGTATTTT,CSVRNLRGLAGRTDTQYF
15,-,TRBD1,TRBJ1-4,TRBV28,TGTGCCAGCAGTTTTTCCGGGACAGGAGATGAAAAACTGTTTTTT,CASSFSGTGDEKLFF
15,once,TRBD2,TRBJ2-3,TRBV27,TGTGCCAGCAGTATAGGACTAGCGGGACCTTCTCCGCAGTATTTT,CASSIGLAGPSPQYF
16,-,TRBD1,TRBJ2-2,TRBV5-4,TGTGCCAGTAGAGAGACAGGGGGCGGATTAACCGGGGAGCTGTTTTTT,CASRETGGGLTGELFF
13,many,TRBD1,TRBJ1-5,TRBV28,TGTGCCAGCCGACAGGGGATAAATCAGCCCCAGCATTTT,CASRQGINQPQHF
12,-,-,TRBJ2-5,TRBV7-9,TGTGCCAGCAGTAGGACTGTAGAGACCCAGTACTTC,CASSRTVETQYF
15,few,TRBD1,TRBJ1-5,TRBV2,TGTGCCAGCAATACGGGACAGGGCAGCAATCAGCCCCAGCATTTT,CASNTGQGSNQPQHF
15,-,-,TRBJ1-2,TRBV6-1,TGTGCCAGCAGTGAGGACGCAGGGATGGACTATGGCTACACCTTC,CASSEDAGMDYGYTF
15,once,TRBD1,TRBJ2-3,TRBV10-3,TGTGCCATCGCCGAAAAAGGGACAGACACAGATACGCAGTATTTT,CAIAEKGTDTDTQYF
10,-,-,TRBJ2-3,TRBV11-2,TGTGCCAGCAGAGGCGTAGGGGACTCCTTT,CASRGVGDSF
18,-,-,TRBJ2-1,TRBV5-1,TGCGCCAGCAGCTTGCACCGTGAGAAAGGGAGCTCCTACAATGAGCAGTTCTTC,CASSLHREKGSSYNEQFF
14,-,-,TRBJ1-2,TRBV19,TGTGCCAGTAGTATCGAGAGGGAAACCTATGGCTACACCTTC,CASSIERETYGYTF
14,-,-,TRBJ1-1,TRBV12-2,TGTGCAAGTCGCTTGCCAACAGGGGCTGGGGAAGCTTTCTTT,CASRLPTGAGEAFF
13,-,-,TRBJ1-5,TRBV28,TGTGCCAGCAGTTTTGAGGGCGCGCAGCCCCAGCATTTT,CASSFEGAQPQHF
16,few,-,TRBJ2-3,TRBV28,TGTGCCAGCAGTCCCACTATCGGGAGCGGCACAGATACGCAGTATTTT,CASSPTIGSGTDTQYF
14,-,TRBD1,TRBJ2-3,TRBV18,TGTGCCAGCTCACCCGGACAGGGCGCAGATACGCAGTATTTT,CASSPGQGADTQYF
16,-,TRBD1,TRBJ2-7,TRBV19,TGTGCCAGTAGTCCCACAGGGGCCGGTCTTTCCTACGAGCAGTACTTC,CASSPTGAGLSYEQYF
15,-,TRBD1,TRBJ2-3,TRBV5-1,TGCGCCAGCAGCTGGACTGGACAGGGCACAGATACGCAGTATTTT,CASSWTGQGTDTQYF
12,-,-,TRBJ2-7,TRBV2,TGTGCCAGCAGTGAAACGGGTTACGAGCAGTACTTC,CASSETGYEQYF
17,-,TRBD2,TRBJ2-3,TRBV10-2,TGCGCCAGCAACCCGCCTCTAGCGGGGCAGGGGACAGATACGCAGTATTTT,CASNPPLAGQGTDTQYF
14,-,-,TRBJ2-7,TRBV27,TGTGCCAGCAGTTTAACCGGTACAGGTTACGAGCAGTACTTC,CASSLTGTGYEQYF
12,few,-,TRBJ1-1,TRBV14,TGTGCCAGCCAGGGCACAGGGACTGAAGCTTTCTTT,CASQGTGTEAFF
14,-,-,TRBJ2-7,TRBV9,TGTGCCAGCAGCGTATACTCTGGTACCTACGAGCAGTACTTC,CASSVYSGTYEQYF
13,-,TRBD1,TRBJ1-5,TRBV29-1,TGCAGCGTCTCGACAGGGGGGGATCAGCCCCAGCATTTT,CSVSTGGDQPQHF
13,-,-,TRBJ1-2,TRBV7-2,TGTGCCAGCAGCCATCCGGGGGTAGGTGGCTACACCTTC,CASSHPGVGGYTF
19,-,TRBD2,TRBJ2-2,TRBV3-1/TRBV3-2,TGTGCCAGCAGCTGGAGCGGGGGGGTTTACTACGCGAACACCGGGGAGCTGTTTTTT,CASSWSGGVYYANTGELFF
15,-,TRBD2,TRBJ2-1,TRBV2,TGTGCCAGCAGTGGACTAGCGGGGGGGGACAATGAGCAGTTCTTC,CASSGLAGGDNEQFF
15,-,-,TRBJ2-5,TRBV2,TGTGCCAGCAGTGTAGGGCCCGGGGGTAGAGAGACCCAGTACTTC,CASSVGPGGRETQYF
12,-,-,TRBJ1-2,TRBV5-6,TGTGCCAGCAGCTTGGGGACATATGGCTACACCTTC,CASSLGTYGYTF
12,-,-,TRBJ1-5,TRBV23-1,TGCGCCCGACGGGGGGACAATCAGCCCCAGCATTTT,CARRGDNQPQHF
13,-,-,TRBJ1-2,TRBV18,TGTGCCAGCTCACCAACAGGGTCTACGGGCTACACCTTC,CASSPTGSTGYTF
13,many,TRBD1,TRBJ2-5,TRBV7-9,TGTGCCAGCAGCCAGGGACAGGAAGAGACCCAGTACTTC,CASSQGQEETQYF
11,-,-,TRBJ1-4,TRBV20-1,TGCAGTGCGAAAGAGGATGAAAAACTGTTTTTT,CSAKEDEKLFF
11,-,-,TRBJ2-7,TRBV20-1,TGCAGTGCCCCGGGGGTAGCCGAGCAGTACTTC,CSAPGVAEQYF
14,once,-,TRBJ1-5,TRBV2,TGTGCCAGCAGTGAAGCGGCTAGCAATCAGCCCCAGCATTTT,CASSEAASNQPQHF
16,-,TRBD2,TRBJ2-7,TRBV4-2,TGTGCCAGCAGCCTCTCCGGGACTAGCGGCCCCTACGAGCAGTACTTC,CASSLSGTSGPYEQYF
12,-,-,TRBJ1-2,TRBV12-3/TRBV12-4,TGTGCCAGCAGCACAGGGCTCTATGGCTACACCTTC,CASSTGLYGYTF
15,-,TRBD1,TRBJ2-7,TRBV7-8,TGTGCCAGCAGCCCCTACAGGACAGGCTCCGACGAGCAGTACTTC,CASSPYRTGSDEQYF
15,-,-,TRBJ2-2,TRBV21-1,TGTGCCAGCAGCAAGTGGGGGCGTTACACCGGGGAGCTGTTTTTT,CASSKWGRYTGELFF
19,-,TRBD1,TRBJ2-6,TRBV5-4,TGTGCCAGCAGCCAACCTCCGGGACAGGGGTTTCCTGGGGCCAACGTCCTGACTTTC,CASSQPPGQGFPGANVLTF
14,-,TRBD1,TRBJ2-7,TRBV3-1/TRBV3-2,TGTGCCAGCAGCCACCAGGGGGTGGGAAACGAGCAGTACTTC,CASSHQGVGNEQYF
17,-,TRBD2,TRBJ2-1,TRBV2,TGTGCCAGCAGTGAAGGCGCGTGGACTAGCGGGCACAATGAGCAGTTCTTC,CASSEGAWTSGHNEQFF
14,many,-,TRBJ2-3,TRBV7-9,TGTGCCAGCAGCCCTCAGGGATACACTAATACGCAGTATTTT,CASSPQGYTNTQYF
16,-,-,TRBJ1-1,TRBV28,TGTGCCAGCAGCCCCGGGTCAGGGGCCCTGAACACTGAAGCTTTCTTT,CASSPGSGALNTEAFF
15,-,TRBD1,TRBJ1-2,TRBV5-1,TGCGCCAGCAGCTTGCAGGGGGCGCATACCTATGGCTACACCTTC,CASSLQGAHTYGYTF
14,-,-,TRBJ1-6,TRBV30,TGTGCCGCCACCCGGCCGACGGGGTGGTCACCCCTCCACTTT,CAATRPTGWSPLHF
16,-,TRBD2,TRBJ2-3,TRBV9,TGTGCCAGCAGCTTAAGACTAGCGCGAGGGGGGGATACGCAGTATTTT,CASSLRLARGGDTQYF